The source of this T cell receptor beta chain is a study of cytotoxic CD8 clonotypes in ibrutinib-treated CLL. Overall study context: Overall, about 25 responses were partial and 2 complete; following median roughly 70 months, about 15 patients stayed remitted and approximately 12 progressed. Response samples followed a median about twelve months of treatment, range 6 to 36.

The V gene lost 6 bases and the J gene lost 1 base, with 15 bases spanning the gap. The CDR3 spans 15 residues. Per the germline V gene, CDR1 is ENHRY and CDR2 is SYGVKD. Using immunoSEQ multiplex PCR, the repertoire was profiled, and TCRdb retains in-frame clones only, with some absent. This table has around 42,000 clones, approximately 65% appearing once. The gene calls are TRBV10-3 and TRBJ2-5; tentatively, D is TRBD2 (6 bases). The source was PBMCs, collected after 24 months of ibrutinib treatment. This sequence was found in a human donor with chronic lymphocytic leukemia. The CDR3 DNA reads as TGTGCCATCAGGGGGGGAGTACAGTTCCAAGAGACCCAGTACTTC. Amino acid sequence: CAIRGGVQFQETQYF.